Given below is one TCR beta chain in context. What it binds is unknown. This entry comes from a study of OX40 agonist ivuxolimab in advanced cancers. Overall study: Ivuxolimab was delivered to patients intravenously every 2 weeks at doses spanning 0.01 to 10 mg/kg. Overall study findings and caveats: Among the lowest levels of clonal expansion were found in partial responders at 0.1-3.0 mg/kg. Several nonresponders also turned out to have low normalized T-cell clonal expansion.

The CDR3 extends over 17 amino acids. Germline V gene sequence: CDR1 MDHEN, CDR2 SYDVKM. The V gene end was trimmed by 7 bases and the J gene end by 5 bases; junction bases not matched to a gene: 15. TCRdb keeps only in-frame clones here, not all; method: immunoSEQ multiplex PCR. Here the sample spans some 80,000 clones, roughly 90% being singletons. The cohort excluded patients with autoimmune disease history or systemic immunosuppression. The rearrangement uses TRBV28 and TRBJ2-1; 9 bases line up with TRBD1. The TCR was taken from an adult with an advanced solid tumor such as melanoma, head and neck, liver or kidney cancer. The sample was CD4+ or CD8+ T cells sorted from blood, taken in a trial of the OX40 agonist ivuxolimab. The chain's CDR3 is CASTPNPGTGSNNEQFF. In DNA form, the CDR3 reads TGTGCCAGCACCCCCAACCCCGGGACAGGGTCCAACAATGAGCAGTTCTTC.